This T cell receptor (beta chain) was captured by sequencing in a study of neurological immune-mediated disorders. Study-wide results and limits: The multiple sclerosis repertoire cluster had no clinical or MRI feature associated with it. Subjects shared no identical expanded-clone CDR3 amino acid sequences, suggesting private TCR-beta repertoires in all groups. One related-CDR3 cluster, which may be a signature, held the repertoires of 18 of 34 multiple sclerosis patients after phylogenetic grouping.

V gave up 4 bases and J gave up 1 base, with 16 bases separating them. The CDR3 loop spans 16 amino acids. The germline gives CDR1 MDHEN, CDR2 SYDVKM. In this sample, this clonotype turned up many times. As yet, its antigen is unknown. The output of every sequencing run exceeded 170 million TCR-beta sequences, derived from 15-18 subjects. TCRdb passed the 5' RACE reads through MiXCR, listing each CDR3 protein once. The sample lists fewer than 85,000 distinct CDR3 sequences; about 5% were seen once. This TCR was sampled from a woman aged 25 to 39 with multiple sclerosis. This sequence joins TRBV28 and TRBJ1-1; D remains ambiguous. The sequenced sample consisted of PBMCs. This chain's CDR3 is CASSSFLTTANTEAFF. CDR3 DNA sequence: TGTGCCAGCAGTTCCTTCCTGACTACGGCGAACACTGAAGCTTTCTTT.